The T cell receptor (beta chain) under discussion was sequenced for a study of CD8+CD57+ T cells in acquired aplastic anemia. Genomic DNA was employed as the template in profiling TCR beta VDJ and CDR3. MiXCR was run by TCRdb on the reads, yielding one entry per CDR3 protein. The sample carries 120,000 or so distinct CDR3 sequences, 40% recorded once. Germline lookup yields CDR1 SNHLY and CDR2 FYNNEI. This CDR3 is 11 amino acids long. Those patients picked for sequencing had displayed CD8+CD57+ cell expansion on flow cytometry. To note about this clonotype: Relative to the germline gene, one junction end is altered; a read error may explain this.

The V gene is TRBV2, the J gene TRBJ2-7; D might be TRBD1 (6 bases). Sequenced sample: sorted CD4+, CD8+, or CD8+CD57+ T cells (not recorded which) from PBMCs. The sequence came from a human donor with aplastic anemia. The CDR3 nucleotides read TGTGCCAGCAGGGACAGTAAAGGACCTCGCTTC. It is translated as CASRDSKGPRF.